Included here is one TCR beta chain sequence, with context. The CDR3 has 15 amino acids. Germline V lookup: CDR1 KGHSH, CDR2 LQKENI. V lost 4 bases to trimming and J lost 3 bases, with 15 bases between them. This sample was included in a study of control samples from healthy donors and cancer patients. Profiled with immunoSEQ multiplex PCR; TCRdb holds only in-frame clones, not every one. This table holds 15,000 to 20,000 clones, roughly 84% found once. The material sequenced was PBMCs. This receptor was identified in a woman in her 70s with lung cancer. The chain recombines TRBV18 with TRBJ1-2; perhaps TRBD1 as D (5 bases). CDR3 sequence reads: CASSLSRVGDYGYTF. The CDR3 nucleotides are TGTGCCAGCTCACTATCCAGGGTTGGGGACTATGGCTACACCTTC.